The table lists the clone carrying this T cell receptor (beta chain) with a few counts. This sample is drawn from a study of follicular helper T cells after annual influenza vaccination. In the study overall: Some donors were sampled over the 2013-2014, 2014-2015 and 2015-2016 vaccinations.

Sample time point: 2014-2015 season, pre-vaccination. Donors were community-dwelling with no influenza vaccine in the prior 6 months. Cells are cTfh (non-naive CD4+CXCR5+PD-1+), split by ICOS and CD38 into double-positive or double-negative. V was pared by 2 bases and J by 5 bases, with 0 bases of the junction left unmatched. The CDR3 is 13 amino acids. Germline loops: CDR1 ENHRY, CDR2 SYGVKD. TCRdb's copy holds only in-frame clones and misses some; the assay was immunoSEQ multiplex PCR. The table lists some 30,000 clones, about four fifths of them singletons, with 0.95% to 1.5% in the top ten. This receptor was identified in an adult who received the influenza vaccine. The V call is TRBV10-3, the J call TRBJ2-1, with 7 positions matching TRBD2. The input for sequencing was CXCR5+ CD38- circulating T follicular helper cells from blood, taken on the day of influenza vaccination. Documented subset: circulating Tfh, non-naive CD4+CXCR5+PD-1+ (ICOS+CD38+ or ICOS-CD38-). CDR3 in DNA: TGTGCCATCAGTGAGCGGGGGGACAATGAGCAGTTCTTC. Translation gives CAISERGDNEQFF.